This T cell receptor beta chain stems from a study of T cell responses to AZD1222 COVID-19 vaccine. Whole-study findings and limits: Dominant at 160-218 and 743-854, vaccine-associated CD4 TCRs also spanned spike.

With 2 bases clipped from V and 2 bases from J, the junction kept 5 bases outside the gene matches. The CDR3 spans 15 residues. Germline V gene lookup returns CDR1 MDHEN and CDR2 SYDVKM. This table comes from immunoSEQ multiplex PCR, and its TCRdb copy is limited to in-frame clones, with some not included. Of about 130,000 clones listed, approximately 90% are singletons. Turning to this clone: Its antigen remains unknown.

The sequence was collected from an adult in good health. This chain links TRBV28 with TRBJ2-5; TRBD2 matches 7 bases. This specimen was peripheral blood, taken on day 0 of AZD1222 vaccination. The CDR3 is CASSLGGGGQETQYF. The CDR3 DNA reads TGTGCCAGCAGTTTAGGTGGGGGGGGGCAAGAGACCCAGTACTTC.